Here is one T cell receptor beta chain with its context. What it binds is not known. This entry is derived from a study of STAT3 mutations in large granular lymphocyte leukemia. Regarding the study as a whole: In T-cell large granular lymphocyte leukemia, about half of patients showed multiple immunodominant subclonotypes. Some patients had dominant TCR clones larger than their STAT3 mutant burden. Variable sampling intervals and differing treatment regimens complicated linking therapy response to TCR clonal burden changes. After therapy, 6 of 18 patients switched clonotypes, all new clones STAT3 wild type.

This CDR3 has 12 residues. Between the trimmed V and J ends, which lost 7 bases and 0 bases, there was a span of 7 bases. The germline CDR1 and CDR2 sequences are SQVTM and ANQGSEA. Sequencing used immunoSEQ multiplex PCR; TCRdb keeps in-frame clones, though not all of them. The sample comprises about 40,000 clones, around nine tenths of which are singletons, and less than 0.55% rests with the top ten. This TCR came from a human donor with T large granular lymphocyte leukemia. Some clones in this sample may be carry-over from other donors' samples. The chain employs TRBV29-1 and TRBJ2-1; the D gene is possibly TRBD2 (5 bases). The sample taken for sequencing was PBMCs. CDR3 in DNA: TGCAGCGGGGAGAGCTCCTACAATGAGCAGTTCTTC. It translates to CSGESSYNEQFF.